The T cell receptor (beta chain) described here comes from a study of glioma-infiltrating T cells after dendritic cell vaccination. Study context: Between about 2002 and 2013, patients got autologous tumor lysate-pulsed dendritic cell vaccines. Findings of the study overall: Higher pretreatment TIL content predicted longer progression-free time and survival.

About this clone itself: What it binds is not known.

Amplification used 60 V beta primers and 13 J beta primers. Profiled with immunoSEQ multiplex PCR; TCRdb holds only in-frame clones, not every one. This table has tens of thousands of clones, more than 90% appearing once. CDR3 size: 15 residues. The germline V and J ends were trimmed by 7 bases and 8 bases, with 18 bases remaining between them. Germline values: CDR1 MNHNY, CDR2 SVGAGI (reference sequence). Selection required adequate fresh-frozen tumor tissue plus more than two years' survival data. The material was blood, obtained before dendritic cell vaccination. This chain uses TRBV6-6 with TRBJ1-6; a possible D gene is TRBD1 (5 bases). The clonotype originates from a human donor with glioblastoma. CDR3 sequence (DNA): TGTGCCAGCACCCAAGGAGGGGCCCCACATTCACCCCTCCACTTT. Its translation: CASTQGGAPHSPLHF.